The 18 T cell receptor beta chains below come from one sample, sequenced in a study of beta chain features in type 1 diabetes. Expressed TCRB transcripts were sequenced after all isolated RNA was converted to cDNA. Profiling relied on immunoSEQ multiplex PCR, and the TCRdb table lists in-frame clones only, not all of them. The repertoire consists of around 320,000 clones, with about 14% occurring once and the leading ten covering approximately 7%. Material for sequencing was central memory CD4+ T cells from blood. The source is a man aged 30 to 45 in good health.

This clone occurred a few times. This CDR3 is also generated by other DNA sequences in the sample. The CDR3 nucleotides read TGTGCCATCAGTGAGTCAGGAGTCCTAGCCAAAAACATTCAGTACTTC. Encoded protein: CAISESGVLAKNIQYF. The rearrangement joins TRBV10-3 to TRBJ2-4; the D is unclear. Trimming stripped 0 bases from V and 0 bases from J, with 9 bases between. This CDR3 region has 16 residues. Germline CDR1 ENHRY, CDR2 SYGVKD.

This clone showed up just a few times. This chain connects TRBV6-1 to TRBJ1-6; the D gene is possibly TRBD1 (6 bases). V lost 3 bases and J lost 6, with 12 bases in between. Germline CDR1 and CDR2: MNHNS and SASEGT. The CDR3 length is 15 residues. The CDR3 sequence: CASSESGAGNSPLHF. Here the CDR3 DNA reads TGTGCCAGCAGTGAGTCGGGGGCTGGTAATTCACCCCTCCACTTT.

This clone is a singleton in its sample. The chain joins TRBV12-5 to TRBJ1-1, with D unclear. CDR1 is LGHNT and CDR2 is FRNRAP in the germline V gene. The CDR3 totals 11 residues. V dropped 4 bases and J dropped 4 bases, with 4 bases sitting between them. The CDR3 DNA follows: TGTGCTAGTGGTTCAGGCACTGAAGCTTTCTTT. The encoded protein is CASGSGTEAFF.

This clone has only a few counts. The rearrangement joins TRBV7-2 to TRBJ2-5, with 7 bases aligning to TRBD2. Per germline, CDR1 SGHTA and CDR2 FQGNSA. The CDR3 extends over 15 amino acids. The ends lost 2 bases at V and 1 base at J; junction bases unmatched: 4. The CDR3 coding sequence is TGTGCCAGCAGCTTATCTAGCGGACCCCAAGAGACCCAGTACTTC. Translated, it gives CASSLSSGPQETQYF.

At least ten counts were recorded for this clone. The genes are TRBV10-2 and TRBJ2-7; weak D call: TRBD2 (6 bases). The V and J ends lost 4 bases and 2 bases respectively, with 9 bases between them. Germline V gives CDR1 WSHSY, CDR2 SAAADI. There are 13 residues in the CDR3. For the CDR3, the DNA is TGCGCCAGCAGTGGGCGGGGACCCTACGAGCAGTACGTC. It encodes CASSGRGPYEQYV.

This clone was recorded a few times. This chain joins TRBV9 and TRBJ1-1, with TRBD1 identical over 10 bases. Trimming removed 4 bases from V and 9 bases from J; junction bases left unmatched: 3. Germline V gives CDR1 SGDLS, CDR2 YYNGEE. The CDR3 contains 12 residues. The CDR3 is CASSKTGGKAFF. CDR3 in DNA: TGTGCCAGCAGCAAGACAGGGGGCAAAGCTTTCTTT.

The V and J genes are TRBV6-5 and TRBJ2-1, with a tentative D call TRBD1 (5 bases). V lost 8 bases, J lost 5 bases, and 13 bases lay in between. Germline V gene sequence: CDR1 MNHEY, CDR2 SVGAGI. There are 13 residues in the CDR3. CDR3 nucleotides: TGTGCCAGCCGGTACAGGAGCGACAATGAGCAGTTCTTC. This gives the protein CASRYRSDNEQFF.

In this sample, this clone turned up a few times. V gene TRBV7-9 combines with J gene TRBJ2-7, with 8 bases aligning to TRBD1. V was clipped by 2 bases and J by 6 bases; unmatched bases: 3. Looked up from germline, CDR1 is SEHNR and CDR2 is FQNEAQ (reference sequence). The CDR3 covers 13 residues. The CDR3 DNA sequence: TGTGCCAGCAGCTTATATGACAGGGGCGAGCAGTACGTC. Its protein product is CASSLYDRGEQYV.

The chain carries TRBV4-3 and TRBJ1-4; D possibly corresponds to TRBD1 (6 bases). CDR3 size: 18 residues. Germline loops: CDR1 LGHNA, CDR2 YSLEER. V was shortened by 4 bases and J by 0 bases, with 18 bases between the two germline ends. CDR3 loop: CASSPRGRSFATNEKLFF. In DNA, the CDR3 is TGCGCCAGCAGCCCAAGGGGGAGGTCGTTTGCAACTAATGAAAAACTGTTTTTT.

The rearrangement links TRBV28 to TRBJ1-1, with D possibly being TRBD1 (5 bases). Germline V gene data show CDR1 as MDHEN and CDR2 as SYDVKM. The germline V and J ends were trimmed by 6 bases and 2 bases, with 13 bases remaining between them. CDR3 length equals 14 residues. The DNA of the CDR3 is TGTGCCAGCAGCCCCTCAGGGACCAACACTGAAGCTTTCTTT. It is translated as CASSPSGTNTEAFF. Using reference TRBV28 and TRBJ1-1 for the parts outside the CDR3, the full variable domain is DVKVTQSSRYLVKRTGEKVFLECVQDMDHENMFWYRQDPGLGLRLIYFSYDVKMKEKGDIPEGYSVSREKKERFSLILESASTNQTSMYLCASSPSGTNTEAFFGQGTRLTVV.

This clone has a handful of counts. Its ends do not fully match the called genes, so a read error is possible. The chain uses TRBV7-7 and TRBJ1-3; the match to TRBD1 covers 9 bases. This CDR3 contains 13 residues. CDR1 and CDR2 from the germline V gene are SSHAT and FNYEAQ (reference sequence). For the CDR3, the DNA is TGTGCTAGCAGCTTAGACAGGGGGAACACCATATATTTT. Its protein product is CASSLDRGNTIYF. Supplemented by reference TRBV7-7 and TRBJ1-3, the full variable domain reads GAGVSQSPRYKVTKRGQDVTLRCDPISSHATLYWYQQALGQGPEFLTYFNYEAQPDKSGLPSDRFSAERPEGSISTLTIQRTEQRDSAMYRCASSLDRGNTIYFGEGSWLTVV.

This clone was observed a few times. The chain has TRBV25-1 and TRBJ2-5; a weak D match, TRBD1 (5 bases). Trimming left V 7 bases short and J 5 bases short, with 8 bases between. Germline assignment: CDR1 MGHDK and CDR2 SYGVNS. The CDR3 has 11 residues. The CDR3 DNA reads TGTGCCAGCACAAGACAGGAGACCCAGTACTTC. Its translation is CASTRQETQYF.

The J gene is TRBJ2-2, the V gene TRBV11-3; D uncertain. Trimming cost V 5 bases and J 5 bases, with 15 bases left between them. Germline V gene sequence: CDR1 SGHNT, CDR2 YENEEA. This CDR3 is 15 amino acids long. This CDR3 is CASSPRPSGTGELFF. CDR3 bases: TGTGCCAGCAGCCCCCGACCCAGTGGGACCGGGGAGCTGTTTTTT. The full variable domain, in which reference TRBV11-3 and TRBJ2-2 provide the parts outside the CDR3, is EAGVVQSPRYKIIEKKQPVAFWCNPISGHNTLYWYLQNLGQGPELLIRYENEEAVDDSQLPKDRFSAERLKGVDSTLKIQPAELGDSAVYLCASSPRPSGTGELFFGEGSRLTVL.

The chain recombines TRBV5-1 with TRBJ2-2, with a tentative D call TRBD2 (7 bases). Germline CDR1 SGHRS, CDR2 YFSETQ. The V and J ends lost 7 bases and 2 bases respectively, with 18 bases between them. This CDR3 has 16 amino acids. CDR3 coding DNA: TGCGCCAGCCAAGGGGGAGGGACACAAAACACCGGGGAGCTGTTTTTT. Translation gives CASQGGGTQNTGELFF.

At least ten counts were recorded for this clone. The chain joins TRBV10-3 to TRBJ2-7, with D possibly matching TRBD2 (7 bases). Trimming took 7 bases from V and 3 from J, leaving 19 bases between them. CDR3 length: 15 residues. Germline CDR1 and CDR2: ENHRY and SYGVKD. The CDR3 protein is CAIKSGGGGRYEQYF. CDR3 nucleotide sequence: TGTGCCATCAAATCCGGGGGCGGGGGCCGCTACGAGCAGTACTTC.

This clone was found a few times. Here the CDR3 DNA reads TGTGCCAGCAGCTTGGATAATACGGAAGCTTTCTTT. This gives the protein CASSLDNTEAFF. This chain uses TRBV5-4 with TRBJ1-1; D gene unclear. The V end was cut by 0 bases, the J end by 8 bases, with 8 bases between. Germline values: CDR1 SGHNT, CDR2 YYREEE (reference sequence). The CDR3 runs 12 residues.

This clone showed up just a few times. The chain uses TRBV4-3 and TRBJ1-4, with D unclear. V was cut by 0 bases and J by 7 bases, with 12 bases left in between. Germline lookup yields CDR1 LGHNA and CDR2 YSLEER. The CDR3 covers 15 residues. Here the CDR3 reads CASSQDMGSGEKLFF. The CDR3 nucleotides read TGCGCCAGCAGCCAAGATATGGGGAGTGGTGAAAAACTGTTTTTT.

The chain combines TRBV10-3 with TRBJ2-5; 12 bases map to TRBD2. With 4 bases clipped from V and 4 bases from J, the junction kept 4 bases outside the gene matches. This CDR3 comprises 15 residues. CDR1 and CDR2 (germline): ENHRY, SYGVKD. The CDR3 coding sequence is TGTGCCATCAGTGGTACTAGCGGGGGGACAGAGACCCAGTACTTC. Encoded protein: CAISGTSGGTETQYF.